The 7 T cell receptor beta chains presented below share a single source sample, sequenced in a study of control samples from healthy donors and cancer patients (dated by TCRdb to 2020 to 2022). Preparation of the library involved the immunoSEQ multiplex PCR assay. TCRdb retrieved this table from immuneACCESS and kept in-frame rearrangements only. Not all clones are present; in checked studies, unresolved V genes account for under half, and no reason is known for the remainder. A total of 80,000 to 100,000 clones appear in this sample, around 90% of them only once. The ten largest clones add up to roughly 14% of the sample. Material: blood. The receptors were gathered from a man younger than 40 in good health.

The rearrangement uses TRBV7-9 and TRBJ2-1; D not certain. There are 13 residues in the CDR3. V lost 0 bases and J 14 bases, leaving 14 bases between the germline ends. Germline CDR1 is SEHNR and CDR2 is FQNEAQ (reference sequence). CDR3 sequence: CASSLAGLPHEFF. The DNA of the CDR3 is TGTGCCAGCAGCTTAGCAGGGCTCCCCCACGAGTTCTTC.

The chain links TRBV4-1 to TRBJ1-2, with unresolved D. V dropped 0 bases and J dropped 3 bases, with 14 bases sitting between them. CDR1 is MGHRA, CDR2 YSYEKL, per germline. This CDR3 has 16 amino acids. The DNA for the CDR3 is TGCGCCAGCAGCCAAGACGGCACCCCTTATGACTATGGCTACACCTTC. It codes for CASSQDGTPYDYGYTF.

CDR3 sequence reads: CASSRQEDYEQYF. Here the CDR3 DNA reads TGTGCCAGCAGCCGACAGGAAGACTACGAGCAGTACTTC. V and J are TRBV6-6 and TRBJ2-7, with D possibly being TRBD1 (6 bases). Trimming took 6 bases from V and 3 from J, leaving 12 bases between them. Germline V lookup: CDR1 MNHNY, CDR2 SVGAGI (reference sequence). This CDR3 comprises 13 residues.

The chain recombines TRBV19 with TRBJ1-1; a possible D gene is TRBD1 (6 bases). Germline lookup yields CDR1 LNHDA and CDR2 SQIVND (reference sequence). This CDR3 is 13 amino acids long. With 5 bases removed from V and 3 bases from J, the gap between germline ends came to 10 bases. The CDR3 coding sequence is TGTGCCAGTAGTGAGGGGGAGGACACTGAAGCTTTCTTT. Amino acids: CASSEGEDTEAFF.

The chain carries TRBV12-3 or TRBV12-4 and TRBJ1-1; D unclear. The CDR3 runs 13 residues. Trimming took 5 bases from V and 0 from J, leaving 7 bases between them. The CDR3 nucleotides read TGTGCCAGCAGTGGACTGTTGAACACTGAAGCTTTCTTT. Amino acid sequence: CASSGLLNTEAFF.

This sequence joins TRBV7-9 and TRBJ2-7, with a weak D call TRBD1 (6 bases). Germline lookup yields CDR1 SEHNR and CDR2 FQNEAQ (reference sequence). The CDR3 is 16 residues long. Trimming pared 5 bases from V and 1 base from J, leaving 18 bases between. The CDR3 region has the DNA TGTGCCAGCAGCCTCCGGACAGCCGCGAGATCCTACGAGCAGTACTTC. Encoded protein: CASSLRTAARSYEQYF.

The chain carries TRBV6-1 and TRBJ2-3, with 9 bases matching TRBD2. This CDR3 is built from 16 residues. The V and J ends lost 2 bases and 4 bases, in that order; junction bases with no gene match: 7. The germline CDR1 and CDR2 sequences are MNHNS and SASEGT. The DNA for the CDR3 is TGTGCCAGCAGTGAACGGCTAGCGGGAAACCCAGATACGCAGTATTTT. This gives the protein CASSERLAGNPDTQYF.